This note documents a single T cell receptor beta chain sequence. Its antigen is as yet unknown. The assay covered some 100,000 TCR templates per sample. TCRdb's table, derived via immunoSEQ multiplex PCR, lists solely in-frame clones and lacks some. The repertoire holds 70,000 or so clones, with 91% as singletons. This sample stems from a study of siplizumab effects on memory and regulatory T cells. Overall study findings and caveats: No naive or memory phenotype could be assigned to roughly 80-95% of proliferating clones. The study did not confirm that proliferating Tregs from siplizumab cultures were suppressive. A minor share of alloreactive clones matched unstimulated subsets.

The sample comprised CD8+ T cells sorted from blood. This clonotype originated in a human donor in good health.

The CDR3 reads CASSPGQGRDEQYF. The CDR3 DNA reads as TGTGCCAGCAGCCCCGGACAGGGGAGGGACGAGCAGTACTTC. This chain uses TRBV5-6 with TRBJ2-7; 9 nucleotides match TRBD1. V shed 4 bases, J shed 5 bases, and the junction held 7 bases outside the gene matches. The CDR3 covers 14 residues. Germline CDR1 and CDR2: SGHDT and YYEEEE.